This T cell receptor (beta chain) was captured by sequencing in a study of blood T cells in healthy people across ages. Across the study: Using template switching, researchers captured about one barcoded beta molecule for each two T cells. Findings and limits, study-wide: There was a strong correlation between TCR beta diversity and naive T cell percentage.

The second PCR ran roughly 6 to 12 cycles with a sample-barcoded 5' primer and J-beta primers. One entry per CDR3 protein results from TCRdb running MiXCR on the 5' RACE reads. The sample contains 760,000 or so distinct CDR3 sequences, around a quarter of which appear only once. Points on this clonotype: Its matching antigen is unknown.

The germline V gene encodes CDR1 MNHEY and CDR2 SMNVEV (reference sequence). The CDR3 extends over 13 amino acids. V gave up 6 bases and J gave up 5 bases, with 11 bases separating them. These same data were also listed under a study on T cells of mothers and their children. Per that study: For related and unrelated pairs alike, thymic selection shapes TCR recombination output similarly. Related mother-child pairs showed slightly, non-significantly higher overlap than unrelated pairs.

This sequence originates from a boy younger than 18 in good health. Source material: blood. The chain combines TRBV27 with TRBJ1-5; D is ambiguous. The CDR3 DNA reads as TGTGCCAGCAGCTCAGAAAGCCATCAGCCCCAGCATTTT. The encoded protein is CASSSESHQPQHF.